This TCR beta chain is from a study of cytomegalovirus exposure and HLA in healthy donors. About this clone itself: Its target is unknown.

Trimming shortened V by 1 base and J by 9 bases, and 15 bases separated the two germline ends. The CDR3 extends over 14 amino acids. The germline V gene encodes CDR1 MGHRA and CDR2 YSYEKL. Notes on the study in general: For TCR beta chains, V- and J-gene trimming was later linked to a missense DCLRE1C variant. An ancestry cluster, one associated with Asian ancestry, reportedly showed fewer N-insertions than the 666-donor mean in a later analysis. Per a later analysis, approximately 16,000 TCR beta sequences showed association with HLA alleles at 0.05 false discovery rate.

PCR involved 60 Vbeta and 13 Jbeta primers. Method: immunoSEQ multiplex PCR; TCRdb's copy keeps in-frame clones and lacks some. The sample records 85,000 to 100,000 clones, about 79% being singletons. Healthy donors of bone marrow made up the group. This sequence originates from a male donor in good health and CMV-seropositive. This sequence joins TRBV4-1 and TRBJ2-5; tentative D call: TRBD2 (5 bases). The specimen sequenced was PBMCs. CDR3 loop: CASSQVDLSEAQYF. The CDR3 DNA is TGCGCCAGCAGCCAAGTGGACTTGTCGGAGGCCCAGTACTTC.